Listed here are 7 T cell receptor beta chains from one sample, sequenced in a study of molecular identifiers for immune sequencing clone quantification (dated 2018 in TCRdb). Library method: PCR. Sequenced on a NextSeq 500. TCRdb cleaned the public reads at Q25 with fastp, built clones with MiXCR and kept in-frame beta chains. When rows share a CDR3 protein, they turn into one entry using the most common DNA and genes. The sample table contains about 630,000 distinct CDR3 sequences; only one count was recorded for 25% of them. The ten largest clones add up to about 0.73% of the sample. The sequenced sample consisted of naive CD8+ T cells from blood, with Jurkat cell RNA spiked in. Taken with the paper, the label for cell subset or site translates to: FACS-sorted CD8+CD4-CCR7+CD45RA+ naive T cells. The receptor set was obtained from a human donor in good health. Some libraries in this study had Jurkat cell RNA spiked in.

CDR3 sequence reads: CASSESRASSYNEQFF. The CDR3 coding sequence is TGCGCCAGCAGTGAGTCTCGAGCTAGCTCCTACAATGAGCAGTTCTTC. V gene TRBV10-1 combines with J gene TRBJ2-1; D remains ambiguous. Trimming removed 0 bases from V and 0 bases from J, with 9 bases in between. Germline CDR1 reads WNHNN; CDR2 reads SYGVQD (reference sequence). This CDR3 spans 16 amino acids.

The chain employs TRBV7-2 and TRBJ2-7, with a tentative D call TRBD2 (6 bases). This CDR3 is 14 amino acids long. The ends were cut back, 8 bases at V and 13 bases at J, with 27 bases in the middle. CDR1 is SGHTA and CDR2 is FQGNSA in the germline V gene. The CDR3 protein is CASLAGTFSYHHYF. The CDR3 bases are TGTGCCAGCTTGGCGGGGACCTTCTCCTACCACCACTACTTC.

The chain is built from TRBV6-2 or TRBV6-3 and TRBJ2-1; maybe TRBD2 (6 bases). Trimming left V 2 bases short and J 6 bases short, with 11 bases between. Germline V gives CDR1 MNHEY, CDR2 SVGEGT. The CDR3 is made up of 14 amino acids. CDR3 DNA sequence: TGTGCCAGCAGTTACCTTCAGGGAGGCAATGAGCAGTTCTTC. Protein: CASSYLQGGNEQFF.

This clonotype has a count of ten or more. The chain is built from TRBV24-1 and TRBJ2-3; no definite D call. This CDR3 spans 12 amino acids. From germline, CDR1 is KGHDR and CDR2 SFDVKD. Trimming took 4 bases from V and 2 from J, leaving 3 bases between them. CDR3 nucleotide sequence: TGTGCCACCAGTGACAACACAGATACGCAGTATTTT. Protein sequence: CATSDNTDTQYF.

This clonotype was observed a handful of times. This chain joins TRBV3-1 and TRBJ2-5; D possibly matches TRBD1 or TRBD2 (6 bases each). The V and J ends lost 3 bases and 3 bases respectively, with 14 bases between them. The V gene's germline CDR1 is LGHDT and CDR2 YNNKEL (reference sequence). The CDR3 totals 15 residues. The CDR3 DNA sequence: TGTGCCAGCAGCCATGGAGGTAGGGGGGAAGAGACCCAGTACTTC. It translates to CASSHGGRGEETQYF.

The J gene is TRBJ2-7, the V gene TRBV19; tentative D call: TRBD1 (6 bases). Per germline, CDR1 LNHDA and CDR2 SQIVND (reference sequence). The CDR3 is 13 amino acids. The V gene lost 3 bases and the J gene lost 6 bases, with 12 bases spanning the gap. Here the CDR3 reads CASSMFTGSEQYF. In DNA form, the CDR3 reads TGTGCCAGTAGTATGTTCACAGGGTCCGAGCAGTACTTC.

This clonotype was recorded a few times. The CDR3 region is CASSYSTFPQYF. CDR3 in DNA: TGTGCCAGCAGTTACTCGACTTTCCCCCAGTACTTC. V and J are TRBV6-2 or TRBV6-3 and TRBJ2-7, with D uncertain. Germline CDR1 MNHEY, CDR2 SVGEGT. CDR3 length: 12 amino acids. V lost 0 bases and J lost 10, with 10 bases in between.